These T cell receptor beta chains were read from a single sample in a study of technical replicates of blood from a handful of donors. Libraries were prepared by immunoSEQ multiplex PCR; TCRdb keeps only in-frame clonotypes and omits some of them. There are around 97,000 clones in the sample; 90% to 97% occur only once, and roughly 0.33% lies in the top ten. The sequencing input was T cells isolated from PBMCs. The receptors shown here come from a human donor in good health. The CDR3 runs from the conserved cysteine through the conserved F or W. A D gene is named only where the DNA matches it firmly. Clone size is not always given. Where it is, it says once, few, many or a class for expanded clones.

j_gene: TRBJ1-5
d_gene: -
abundance: -
v_gene: TRBV11-2
CDR3aa: CASSEGGRGNQPQHF
CDR3nt: TGTGCCAGCAGCGAGGGAGGACGCGGCAATCAGCCCCAGCATTTT

j_gene: TRBJ2-7
d_gene: TRBD2
abundance: -
v_gene: TRBV5-6
CDR3aa: CASSLALAGFYEQYF
CDR3nt: TGTGCCAGCAGCTTAGCCCTAGCGGGATTCTACGAGCAGTACTTC

j_gene: TRBJ1-1
d_gene: TRBD1
abundance: -
v_gene: TRBV18
CDR3aa: CASSPSRDRELVGEAFF
CDR3nt: TGTGCCAGCTCACCTTCGAGGGACAGGGAACTAGTCGGTGAAGCTTTCTTT

j_gene: TRBJ2-1
d_gene: TRBD2
abundance: -
v_gene: TRBV9
CDR3aa: CASTVGTSGINEQFF
CDR3nt: TGTGCCAGCACCGTAGGTACTAGCGGGATCAATGAGCAGTTCTTC

j_gene: TRBJ2-1
d_gene: TRBD1
abundance: -
v_gene: TRBV7-9
CDR3aa: CASSFETGGFDEQFF
CDR3nt: TGTGCCAGCAGCTTCGAGACAGGGGGCTTCGATGAGCAGTTCTTC

j_gene: TRBJ2-5
d_gene: TRBD2
abundance: -
v_gene: TRBV7-2
CDR3aa: CASSLLAGGSLETQYF
CDR3nt: TGTGCCAGCAGCTTATTAGCGGGAGGAAGTTTAGAGACCCAGTACTTC

j_gene: TRBJ2-1
d_gene: -
abundance: -
v_gene: TRBV27
CDR3aa: CASSLFLQSNNEQFF
CDR3nt: TGTGCCAGCAGTTTATTTCTACAGAGTAACAATGAGCAGTTCTTC

j_gene: TRBJ2-7
d_gene: TRBD2
abundance: -
v_gene: TRBV11-3
CDR3aa: CASSFGAGGLYEQYF
CDR3nt: TGTGCCAGCAGCTTCGGAGCGGGAGGACTCTACGAGCAGTACTTC

j_gene: TRBJ2-5
d_gene: -
abundance: -
v_gene: TRBV15
CDR3aa: CATSRDLRETQYF
CDR3nt: TGTGCCACCAGCAGAGATCTCCGAGAGACCCAGTACTTC

j_gene: TRBJ1-2
d_gene: -
abundance: -
v_gene: TRBV19
CDR3aa: CASSIAASGDYGYTF
CDR3nt: TGTGCCAGTAGTATAGCGGCCTCGGGGGACTATGGCTACACCTTC

j_gene: TRBJ2-1
d_gene: -
abundance: once
v_gene: TRBV28
CDR3aa: CASSLTSNNEQFF
CDR3nt: TGTGCCAGCAGTTTAACTAGTAACAATGAGCAGTTCTTC

j_gene: TRBJ2-5
d_gene: -
abundance: -
v_gene: TRBV4-3
CDR3aa: CASSLRGTETQYF
CDR3nt: TGCGCCAGCAGCCTCAGGGGTACGGAGACCCAGTACTTC

j_gene: TRBJ2-2
d_gene: -
abundance: -
v_gene: TRBV11-3
CDR3aa: CASSLELGELFF
CDR3nt: TGTGCCAGCAGCTTAGAACTGGGGGAGCTGTTTTTT

j_gene: TRBJ2-1
d_gene: TRBD2
abundance: -
v_gene: TRBV7-2
CDR3aa: CASSQTLARNYNEQFF
CDR3nt: TGTGCCAGCAGCCAAACACTAGCGCGGAACTACAATGAGCAGTTCTTC

j_gene: TRBJ2-1
d_gene: -
abundance: -
v_gene: TRBV14
CDR3aa: CASSPLPGYNEQFF
CDR3nt: TGTGCCAGCAGCCCCCTTCCAGGGTACAATGAGCAGTTCTTC

j_gene: TRBJ1-5
d_gene: -
abundance: -
v_gene: TRBV19
CDR3aa: CASSIDLGGVVHF
CDR3nt: TGTGCCAGTAGTATAGATCTTGGAGGGGTTGTGCATTTT

j_gene: TRBJ1-2
d_gene: -
abundance: -
v_gene: TRBV18
CDR3aa: CASSPGSGDYGYTF
CDR3nt: TGTGCCAGCTCACCCGGCTCGGGAGATTATGGCTACACCTTC

j_gene: TRBJ2-7
d_gene: -
abundance: -
v_gene: TRBV5-6
CDR3aa: CASSFPRELGEQYF
CDR3nt: TGTGCCAGCAGCTTCCCACGGGAGCTGGGTGAGCAGTACTTC

j_gene: TRBJ2-1
d_gene: -
abundance: -
v_gene: TRBV19
CDR3aa: CASIFGQGHNEQFF
CDR3nt: TGTGCCAGTATCTTCGGCCAGGGGCACAATGAGCAGTTCTTC

j_gene: TRBJ2-7
d_gene: -
abundance: -
v_gene: TRBV6-5
CDR3aa: CASSYSEVTYEQYF
CDR3nt: TGTGCCAGCAGTTACTCGGAGGTTACCTACGAGCAGTACTTC

j_gene: TRBJ2-5
d_gene: -
abundance: -
v_gene: TRBV30
CDR3aa: CAWSRSGQETQYF
CDR3nt: TGTGCCTGGAGTCGGAGCGGCCAAGAGACCCAGTACTTC

j_gene: TRBJ2-5
d_gene: TRBD2
abundance: -
v_gene: TRBV10-2
CDR3aa: CASSEGLAGVGWETQYF
CDR3nt: TGCGCCAGCAGTGAGGGGCTAGCGGGAGTAGGATGGGAGACCCAGTACTTC

j_gene: TRBJ1-4
d_gene: -
abundance: -
v_gene: TRBV28
CDR3aa: CASSSTGFGTNEKLFF
CDR3nt: TGTGCCAGCAGTTCTACAGGGTTTGGGACTAATGAAAAACTGTTTTTT

j_gene: TRBJ2-7
d_gene: -
abundance: -
v_gene: TRBV5-1
CDR3aa: CASSQGREIHEQYF
CDR3nt: TGCGCCAGCAGCCAAGGACGGGAGATCCACGAGCAGTACTTC

j_gene: TRBJ2-1
d_gene: -
abundance: -
v_gene: TRBV10-3
CDR3aa: CAISMSALFGEQFF
CDR3nt: TGTGCCATCAGTATGTCAGCGCTCTTCGGTGAGCAGTTCTTC

j_gene: TRBJ2-6
d_gene: TRBD1
abundance: -
v_gene: TRBV19
CDR3aa: CASSKDRGSGANVLTF
CDR3nt: TGTGCCAGTAGTAAAGACAGGGGTTCGGGGGCCAACGTCCTGACTTTC

j_gene: TRBJ1-5
d_gene: -
abundance: -
v_gene: TRBV29-1
CDR3aa: CSVVASGESNQPQHF
CDR3nt: TGCAGCGTTGTTGCCTCAGGGGAAAGCAATCAGCCCCAGCATTTT

j_gene: TRBJ1-5
d_gene: -
abundance: -
v_gene: TRBV5-1
CDR3aa: CASSLGGYNQPQHF
CDR3nt: TGCGCCAGCAGCTTGGGGGGCTACAATCAGCCCCAGCATTTT

j_gene: TRBJ2-3
d_gene: -
abundance: -
v_gene: TRBV6-5
CDR3aa: CASSYSPGVADTQYF
CDR3nt: TGTGCCAGCAGTTACTCTCCGGGAGTAGCAGATACGCAGTATTTT

j_gene: TRBJ2-5
d_gene: TRBD2
abundance: -
v_gene: TRBV30
CDR3aa: CAGGGGYETQYF
CDR3nt: TGTGCCGGCGGGGGGGGGTACGAGACCCAGTACTTC

j_gene: TRBJ2-5
d_gene: TRBD2
abundance: -
v_gene: TRBV6-4
CDR3aa: CASSLIAGPQETQYF
CDR3nt: TGTGCCAGCAGTCTTATAGCGGGGCCTCAAGAGACCCAGTACTTC

j_gene: TRBJ1-5
d_gene: -
abundance: medium-sized
v_gene: TRBV19
CDR3aa: CASSRGPNQPQHF
CDR3nt: TGTGCCAGTAGTCGAGGTCCCAATCAGCCCCAGCATTTT

j_gene: TRBJ2-7
d_gene: -
abundance: -
v_gene: TRBV6-5
CDR3aa: CASTPGERDEQYF
CDR3nt: TGTGCCAGCACCCCAGGGGAGAGGGACGAGCAGTACTTC

j_gene: TRBJ2-2
d_gene: TRBD2
abundance: -
v_gene: TRBV5-4
CDR3aa: CASSRLAGGETGELFF
CDR3nt: TGTGCCAGCAGCAGGTTAGCGGGAGGGGAGACCGGGGAGCTGTTTTTT

j_gene: TRBJ2-7
d_gene: -
abundance: once
v_gene: TRBV6-5
CDR3aa: CASSYAGIPYEQYF
CDR3nt: TGTGCCAGCAGTTATGCGGGAATCCCCTACGAGCAGTACTTC

j_gene: TRBJ1-5
d_gene: -
abundance: -
v_gene: TRBV2
CDR3aa: CASWGPDSGRNSNQPQHF
CDR3nt: TGTGCCAGCTGGGGGCCAGACAGTGGGCGTAATAGCAATCAGCCCCAGCATTTT

j_gene: TRBJ1-1
d_gene: TRBD1
abundance: -
v_gene: TRBV10-3
CDR3aa: CAITQDRVTEAFF
CDR3nt: TGTGCCATCACCCAAGACAGGGTCACTGAAGCTTTCTTT

j_gene: TRBJ2-1
d_gene: TRBD2
abundance: -
v_gene: TRBV19
CDR3aa: CASSMISGRDSYNEQFF
CDR3nt: TGTGCCAGTAGTATGATAAGCGGGAGGGACTCCTACAATGAGCAGTTCTTC

j_gene: TRBJ2-1
d_gene: -
abundance: -
v_gene: TRBV14
CDR3aa: CASSLALADYNEQFF
CDR3nt: TGTGCCAGCAGCCTTGCGCTAGCAGATTACAATGAGCAGTTCTTC

j_gene: TRBJ2-7
d_gene: -
abundance: -
v_gene: TRBV2
CDR3aa: CASSAGAYEQYF
CDR3nt: TGTGCCAGCAGTGCGGGGGCCTACGAGCAGTACTTC

j_gene: TRBJ2-7
d_gene: -
abundance: -
v_gene: TRBV2
CDR3aa: CASSESVGTGEQYF
CDR3nt: TGTGCCAGCAGTGAATCAGTAGGGACTGGAGAGCAGTACTTC

j_gene: TRBJ2-5
d_gene: -
abundance: -
v_gene: TRBV27
CDR3aa: CASSEDRDTPQETQYF
CDR3nt: TGTGCCAGCAGTGAAGACCGGGACACGCCCCAGGAGACCCAGTACTTC

j_gene: TRBJ2-7
d_gene: -
abundance: -
v_gene: TRBV10-1
CDR3aa: CASSECHSSYEQYF
CDR3nt: TGCGCCAGCAGTGAGTGTCATAGCTCCTACGAGCAGTACTTC

j_gene: TRBJ2-2
d_gene: -
abundance: -
v_gene: TRBV4-3
CDR3aa: CASSLNPGTASGELFF
CDR3nt: TGCGCCAGCAGCCTTAATCCCGGTACCGCGAGCGGGGAGCTGTTTTTT

j_gene: TRBJ1-1
d_gene: -
abundance: -
v_gene: TRBV21-1
CDR3aa: CASSKGSGRAEAFF
CDR3nt: TGTGCCAGCAGCAAAGGGTCCGGGAGGGCTGAAGCTTTCTTT

j_gene: TRBJ2-1
d_gene: -
abundance: -
v_gene: TRBV6-1
CDR3aa: CASSEAVLAPYNEQFF
CDR3nt: TGTGCCAGCAGTGAAGCTGTCCTAGCGCCTTACAATGAGCAGTTCTTC

j_gene: TRBJ2-1
d_gene: TRBD2
abundance: -
v_gene: TRBV5-1
CDR3aa: CASSLVLAVYNEQFF
CDR3nt: TGCGCCAGCAGCTTGGTACTAGCGGTCTACAATGAGCAGTTCTTC

j_gene: TRBJ2-7
d_gene: -
abundance: -
v_gene: TRBV30
CDR3aa: CAWSQTAGPKYF
CDR3nt: TGTGCCTGGAGTCAGACAGCCGGGCCCAAGTACTTC